The 2 T cell receptor beta chains below were found in one sample sequenced in a study of cytomegalovirus exposure and HLA in healthy donors. The PCR used 60 Vbeta and 13 Jbeta primers. Method: immunoSEQ multiplex PCR; TCRdb's copy keeps in-frame clones and lacks some. Of under 200,000 clones in the sample, approximately 85% were seen once. Specimen: PBMCs. Receptors originate from a woman in her fifties or sixties in good health and CMV-seronegative.

This clone has a handful of counts. The chain uses TRBV29-1 and TRBJ2-3; D ambiguous. V gave up 4 bases and J gave up 2 bases, with 10 bases separating them. The CDR3 is 13 residues long. CDR1 is SQVTM and CDR2 is ANQGSEA in the germline V gene. CDR3 protein: CSVGPAYTDTQYF. The CDR3 bases are TGCAGCGTTGGGCCCGCTTACACAGATACGCAGTATTTT.

The chain has TRBV9 and TRBJ1-3; weak D call: TRBD1 (5 bases). CDR1 and CDR2 from the germline V gene are SGDLS and YYNGEE. CDR3 size: 14 residues. The germline V and J ends were trimmed by 8 bases and 0 bases, with 12 bases remaining between them. The CDR3: CASHPDSSGNTIYF. CDR3 nucleotides: TGTGCCAGTCATCCTGACAGCTCTGGAAACACCATATATTTT.